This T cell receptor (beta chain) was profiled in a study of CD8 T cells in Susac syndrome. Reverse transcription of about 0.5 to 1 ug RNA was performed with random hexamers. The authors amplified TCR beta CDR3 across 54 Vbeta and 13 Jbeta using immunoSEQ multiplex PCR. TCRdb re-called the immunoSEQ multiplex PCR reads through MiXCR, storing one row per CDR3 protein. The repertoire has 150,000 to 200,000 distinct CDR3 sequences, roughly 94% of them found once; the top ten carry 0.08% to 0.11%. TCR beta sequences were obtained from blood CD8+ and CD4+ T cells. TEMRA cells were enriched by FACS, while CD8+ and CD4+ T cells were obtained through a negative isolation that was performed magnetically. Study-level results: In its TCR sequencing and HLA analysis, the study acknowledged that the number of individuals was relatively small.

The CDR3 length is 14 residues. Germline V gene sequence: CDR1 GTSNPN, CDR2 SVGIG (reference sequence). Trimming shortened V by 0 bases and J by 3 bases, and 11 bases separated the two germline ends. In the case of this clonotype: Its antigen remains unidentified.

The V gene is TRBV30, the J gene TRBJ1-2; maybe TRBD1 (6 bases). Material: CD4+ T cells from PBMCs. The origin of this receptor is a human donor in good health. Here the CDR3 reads CAWSVTGIDYGYTF. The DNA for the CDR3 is TGTGCCTGGAGTGTAACAGGGATCGACTATGGCTACACCTTC.